This TCR beta chain was recovered during a study of blood T cell repertoires in COVID-19. Study as a whole: Cohort 3 donors were reported recovered after two negative PCRs, clearance, or symptom resolution. Italy, Spain and the United States were the sources of the convalescent and acute COVID-19 samples. T cells, B-cell-depleted T cells, or PBMCs provided the cDNA or gDNA that served as material.

Using immunoSEQ multiplex PCR, the repertoire was profiled, and TCRdb retains in-frame clones only, with some absent. The sample contains some 300,000 clones, roughly 91% of which appear only once. This CDR3 is 15 amino acids long. The V end lost 8 bases, the J end lost 3 bases, and 16 bases lay between the germline ends. CDR1 is LNHDA and CDR2 is SQIVND in the germline V gene (reference sequence). Grouping used clinical history reported by participants in a survey and questionnaire. Sequencing was performed on PBMCs or T cells enriched from blood (not recorded which). V is TRBV19 and J is TRBJ2-2, with D tentatively TRBD2 (7 bases). The sequence was obtained from a woman aged 60-70 years in a cohort exposed to, infected with or recovered from COVID-19 (not recorded which). In nucleotides, the CDR3 is TGTGCCAGTTGGCGGGGGACATCTTACACCGGGGAGCTGTTTTTT. Amino acids: CASWRGTSYTGELFF.